The 10 T cell receptor beta chains reported below all come from one sample, sequenced in a study of T-cell reconstitution after alpha-beta-depleted transplantation in children. Unique molecular identifiers were incorporated during preparation of the TCRbeta library. TCRdb independently ran MiXCR on the PCR reads; one entry per CDR3 protein. Among 580,000 or so distinct CDR3 sequences listed, 20% to 25% were seen once. Here the sequenced sample was PBMCs, mostly from graft donor cells, taken 360 days after TCRalphabeta/CD19-depleted stem cell transplant. These receptors all come from a boy under three years old who had a stem cell transplant for acute myeloid leukemia, so the T cells may come from the graft donor.

The chain carries TRBV20-1 and TRBJ2-7, with D possibly being TRBD2 (5 bases). Trimming stripped 5 bases from V and 3 bases from J, with 17 bases between. Per germline, CDR1 DFQATT and CDR2 SNEGSKA (reference sequence). CDR3 length: 14 amino acids. This CDR3 reads CSAGDATGLYEQYV. DNA of the CDR3: TGCAGTGCTGGCGACGCGACTGGACTCTACGAGCAGTACGTC.

The chain joins TRBV9 to TRBJ2-1; D possibly corresponds to TRBD2 (7 bases). Germline V lookup: CDR1 SGDLS, CDR2 YYNGEE. This CDR3 has 17 amino acids. The ends were cut back, 3 bases at V and 5 bases at J, with 21 bases in the middle. The CDR3 DNA follows: TGTGCCAGCAGCGCGTTGGGGGGGCCGGAGGTGAACAATGAGCAGTTCTTC. This gives the protein CASSALGGPEVNNEQFF.

The chain has TRBV6-5 and TRBJ2-1, with D perhaps TRBD1 (5 bases). Between the trimmed V and J ends, which lost 4 bases and 4 bases, there was a span of 14 bases. The CDR3 totals 15 residues. The V gene's germline CDR1 is MNHEY and CDR2 SVGAGI. CDR3 sequence reads: CASSSRARPYNEQFF. CDR3 DNA: TGTGCCAGCAGTTCCAGGGCTCGACCTTACAATGAGCAGTTCTTC.

The rearrangement joins TRBV6-1 to TRBJ1-6, with a possible D match to TRBD1 (5 bases). The CDR3 spans 14 residues. V lost 6 bases, J lost 11 bases, and 17 bases lay in between. CDR1 and CDR2 from the germline V gene are MNHNS and SASEGT. The CDR3 DNA follows: TGTGCCAGCAGCCTGAGGGGCCCTGATGCACCCCTCCACTTT. It yields the protein CASSLRGPDAPLHF.

About this clonotype: One end of the junction does not line up with germline, which may come from a read error. V usage is TRBV5-5 and J usage is TRBJ2-3; D is perhaps TRBD2 (6 bases). Germline CDR1 reads SGHKS; CDR2 reads YYEKEE (reference sequence). This CDR3 is built from 13 residues. This chain's CDR3 is CANSPAGTDTQYF. The CDR3 nucleotides are TGTGCCAACAGCCCGGCGGGGACAGATACGCAGTATTTT.

This clonotype was picked up many times. The chain links TRBV24-1 to TRBJ2-1, with D possibly matching TRBD1 (5 bases). Trimming removed 3 bases from V and 2 bases from J, with 10 bases in between. CDR3 length equals 15 residues. Germline CDR1 and CDR2: KGHDR and SFDVKD. CDR3 protein: CATSDGQGPYNEQFF. CDR3 coding DNA: TGTGCCACCAGTGATGGGCAGGGCCCCTACAATGAGCAGTTCTTC.

This chain joins TRBV3-1 and TRBJ2-7; 7 bases line up with TRBD1. CDR3 size: 17 residues. Per the germline V gene, CDR1 is LGHDT and CDR2 is YNNKEL (reference sequence). V lost 0 bases, J lost 2 bases, and 10 bases stayed unmatched. CDR3 residues: CASSQDLRGSFAYEQYF. In DNA form, the CDR3 reads TGTGCCAGCAGCCAAGACCTCAGGGGGTCCTTTGCCTACGAGCAGTACTTC.

This clonotype was seen a handful of times. The V call is TRBV27, the J call TRBJ1-5; 8 nucleotides line up with TRBD1. This CDR3 has 16 residues. The germline V gene has CDR1 MNHEY and CDR2 SMNVEV (reference sequence). V was clipped by 4 bases and J by 7 bases; unmatched bases: 12. The CDR3 sequence is CASSSFGRGRRQPQHF. The CDR3 nucleotides read TGTGCCAGCAGTTCCTTTGGCAGGGGGCGGCGGCAGCCCCAGCATTTT.

This clonotype has a count of ten or more. The chain couples TRBV28 to TRBJ1-1; a possible D gene is TRBD1 (5 bases). There are 18 residues in the CDR3. Germline values: CDR1 MDHEN, CDR2 SYDVKM. V was cut by 2 bases and J by 2 bases, with 21 bases left in between. Here the CDR3 DNA reads TGTGCCAGCAGTTTAAGGGAACCCGGGGCCTTTATTAACACTGAAGCTTTCTTT. Translating it yields CASSLREPGAFINTEAFF.

The chain recombines TRBV20-1 with TRBJ2-5, with 8 bases lining up with TRBD2. This CDR3 spans 16 amino acids. V gave up 0 bases and J gave up 4 bases; unmatched junction bases: 10. Germline V gives CDR1 DFQATT, CDR2 SNEGSKA (reference sequence). CDR3 protein: CSARDLSRGGRETQYF. The CDR3 DNA follows: TGCAGTGCTAGAGATCTGTCGCGCGGGGGGAGAGAGACCCAGTACTTC.